This T cell receptor beta chain was sequenced in a study of tumor T cells in aggressive B-cell lymphoma. The repertoire was sequenced with immunoSEQ multiplex PCR; TCRdb's copy has only in-frame clones and lacks some. The repertoire holds some 10,000 clones, with about nine tenths as singletons. There are 15 residues in the CDR3. V was clipped by 6 bases and J by 8 bases, with 19 bases between them. CDR1 and CDR2 from the germline V gene are SEHNR and FQNEAQ (reference sequence). The chain is built from TRBV7-9 and TRBJ1-4; tentative D call: TRBD1 (6 bases). Sequenced: tumor tissue. This TCR was sampled from an adult with diffuse large B cell lymphoma. As DNA, the CDR3 is TGTGCCAGCAGGCCCGGGGCAGGGGAATACGAAAAACTGTTTTTT. It codes for CASRPGAGEYEKLFF.